This entry lists 10 T cell receptor beta chains sequenced from one sample in a study of cytomegalovirus exposure and HLA in healthy donors. Vbeta (60) and Jbeta (13) primers were used in the PCR. Repertoires were generated with immunoSEQ multiplex PCR, while TCRdb's copy carries only in-frame clones and drops some. Here the sample spans approximately 110,000 clones, 70% to 85% being singletons. Sequenced sample: PBMCs. These TCRs come from a woman aged 18-30 years in good health and CMV-seronegative.

V and J are TRBV28 and TRBJ1-2, with a possible D match to TRBD1 (5 bases). The CDR3 length is 13 residues. The V gene's germline CDR1 is MDHEN and CDR2 SYDVKM. Trimming shortened V by 8 bases and J by 2 bases, and 12 bases separated the two germline ends. The CDR3 DNA sequence: TGTGCCAGCCGAGCGGGGCGGAACTATGGCTACACCTTC. Its translation: CASRAGRNYGYTF.

This clone was detected once. The V call is TRBV19, the J call TRBJ1-5; 7 bases agree with TRBD1. The CDR3 consists of 14 residues. V trimming: 7 bases; J trimming: 7 bases; junction bases outside the gene matches: 10. Germline V lookup: CDR1 LNHDA, CDR2 SQIVND (reference sequence). As DNA, the CDR3 is TGTGCCAGTACCCGGGAGGGGGCGACCCAGCCCCAGCATTTT. Translating it yields CASTREGATQPQHF.

The rearrangement joins TRBV6-4 to TRBJ1-2; the D is unclear. The CDR3 has 12 amino acids. CDR1 and CDR2 from the germline V gene are MRHNA and SNTAGT. V was pared by 3 bases and J by 8 bases, with 10 bases between. The CDR3 DNA reads TGTGCCAGCAGTGAAGGATTGGGCGGCTACACCTTC. Amino acid sequence: CASSEGLGGYTF.

The rearrangement uses TRBV27 and TRBJ2-1, with TRBD2 matching 12 bases. This CDR3 has 16 amino acids. The junction had 5 bases not matched to a gene; V was cut back by 6 bases and J by 2 bases. The germline V gene has CDR1 MNHEY and CDR2 SMNVEV (reference sequence). The CDR3 loop reads CASSPLAGGPYNEQFF. The CDR3 region has the DNA TGTGCCAGCAGCCCACTAGCGGGAGGCCCCTACAATGAGCAGTTCTTC.

This sequence joins TRBV5-1 and TRBJ1-4; 7 bases are a match to TRBD1. Germline values: CDR1 SGHRS, CDR2 YFSETQ. V trimming: 2 bases; J trimming: 4 bases; junction bases outside the gene matches: 2. The CDR3 runs 14 residues. This CDR3 reads CASSFRDSNEKLFF. The CDR3, as DNA: TGCGCCAGCAGCTTCCGGGACAGTAATGAAAAACTGTTTTTT.

This chain joins TRBV4-1 and TRBJ2-1; tentative D call: TRBD2 (6 bases). The CDR3 runs to 16 residues. Per the germline V gene, CDR1 is MGHRA and CDR2 is YSYEKL. V was pared by 2 bases and J by 6 bases, with 17 bases between. The CDR3 DNA is TGCGCCAGCAGCCAATGGGCTAGCGCTAGTCCCAATGAGCAGTTCTTC. Its protein product is CASSQWASASPNEQFF.

This rearrangement joins TRBV11-3 to TRBJ2-7; a weak D match, TRBD1 (6 bases). CDR1 and CDR2 (germline): SGHNT, YENEEA. This CDR3 comprises 13 residues. V was shortened by 1 base and J by 5 bases, with 9 bases between the two germline ends. CDR3 protein: CASSLGTAHEQYV. The CDR3 nucleotides read TGTGCCAGCAGCTTAGGGACAGCCCACGAGCAGTACGTC.

The J gene is TRBJ2-7, the V gene TRBV28; 9 bases map to TRBD1. Trimming removed 7 bases from V and 4 bases from J; junction bases left unmatched: 14. There are 16 residues in the CDR3. Germline loops: CDR1 MDHEN, CDR2 SYDVKM. The chain's CDR3 is CASTLAGTGTTYEQYF. The CDR3 DNA is TGTGCCAGCACTCTGGCCGGGACAGGGACTACGTACGAGCAGTACTTC. The full variable domain, completed using reference TRBV28 and TRBJ2-7, is DVKVTQSSRYLVKRTGEKVFLECVQDMDHENMFWYRQDPGLGLRLIYFSYDVKMKEKGDIPEGYSVSREKKERFSLILESASTNQTSMYLCASTLAGTGTTYEQYFGPGTRLTVT.

The chain links TRBV6-5 to TRBJ1-2, with TRBD1 matching 9 bases. Germline assignment: CDR1 MNHEY and CDR2 SVGAGI. V trimming: 0 bases; J trimming: 8 bases; junction bases outside the gene matches: 4. The CDR3 consists of 14 residues. The CDR3 DNA reads as TGTGCCAGCAGTTACTCCTGGACAGGGGACGGCTACACCTTC. It specifies CASSYSWTGDGYTF.

The chain joins TRBV11-2 to TRBJ2-3; weak D call: TRBD2 (5 bases). Trimming took off 2 bases at V and 4 bases at J, with 7 bases between the two ends. Germline V gives CDR1 SGHAT, CDR2 FQNNGV. This CDR3 has 13 residues. This chain's CDR3 is CASSLFGADTQYF. CDR3 in DNA: TGTGCCAGCAGCTTATTCGGGGCAGATACGCAGTATTTT.